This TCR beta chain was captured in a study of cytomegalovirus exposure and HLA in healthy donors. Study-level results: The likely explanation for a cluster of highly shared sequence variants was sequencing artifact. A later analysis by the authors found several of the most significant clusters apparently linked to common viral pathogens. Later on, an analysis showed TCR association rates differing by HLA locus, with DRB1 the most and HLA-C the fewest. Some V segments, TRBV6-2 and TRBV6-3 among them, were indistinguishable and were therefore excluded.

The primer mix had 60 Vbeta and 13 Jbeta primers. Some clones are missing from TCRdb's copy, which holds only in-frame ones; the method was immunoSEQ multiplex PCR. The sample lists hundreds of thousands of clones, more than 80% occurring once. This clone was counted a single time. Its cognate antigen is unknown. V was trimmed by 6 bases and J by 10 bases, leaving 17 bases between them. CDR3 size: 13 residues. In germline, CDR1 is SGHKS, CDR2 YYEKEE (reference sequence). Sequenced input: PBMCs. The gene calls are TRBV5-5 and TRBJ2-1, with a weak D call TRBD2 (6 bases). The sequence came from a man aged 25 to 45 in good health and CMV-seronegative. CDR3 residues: CASTEAGRHEQFF. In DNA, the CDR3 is TGTGCCAGCACCGAGGCAGGGAGGCACGAGCAGTTCTTC.